The rows below give T cell receptor beta chains drawn from one sample of a study of blood T cell repertoires in COVID-19. The data were produced by immunoSEQ multiplex PCR, yet TCRdb's version contains in-frame clones alone and is incomplete. Of under 300,000 clones in the sample, 70% to 90% were seen once. Material: peripheral blood. These receptors came from a man in his fifties or sixties who had recovered from COVID-19. Both conserved end residues are part of each CDR3. The D gene is left open where the match is weak. The size field is filled for only some rows; it gives once, few, many or a size class.

>TRBV19|TRBJ2-3|NA|NA
TGTGCCAGTAGTAAAGGGGCTGGAGATACGCAGTATTTT
CASSKGAGDTQYF
>TRBV30|TRBJ2-2|TRBD1|few
TGTGCCTGGAGTAGACAGGGGGCGTGGAACACCGGGGAGCTGTTTTTT
CAWSRQGAWNTGELFF
>TRBV3-1/TRBV3-2|TRBJ2-5|TRBD2|many
TGTGCCAGCAGTCCAGCGGGAAGGGAGACCCAGTACTTC
CASSPAGRETQYF
>TRBV6-6|TRBJ2-3|NA|NA
TGTGCCAGCATCAAAAACGGGGCAGATACGCAGTATTTT
CASIKNGADTQYF
>TRBV9|TRBJ1-1|NA|NA
TGTGCCAGCAGCGTTTGGCTGAACACTGAAGCTTTCTTT
CASSVWLNTEAFF
>TRBV18|TRBJ1-2|NA|NA
TGTGCCAGCTCACCGGATACAGGGCCTCTCTATGGCTACACCTTC
CASSPDTGPLYGYTF
>TRBV5-1|TRBJ1-1|TRBD1|NA
TGCGCCAGCAGCATAGGGACAGGGGACAATGGGACTGAAGCTTTCTTT
CASSIGTGDNGTEAFF
>TRBV24-1|TRBJ2-1|NA|NA
TGTGCCACCAGTGATCCAACTAGGTCCCACGGTGAGCAGTTCTTC
CATSDPTRSHGEQFF
>TRBV7-9|TRBJ2-2|TRBD1|once
TGTGCCAGCAGCTTGGGACAGGGGGTTCCCACCGGGGAGCTGTTTTTT
CASSLGQGVPTGELFF
>TRBV14|TRBJ2-1|TRBD2|NA
TGTGCCAGCAGCCCTAGACTAGCGGGAGGCCATGAGCAGTTCTTC
CASSPRLAGGHEQFF
>TRBV14|TRBJ2-1|TRBD2|NA
TGTGCCAGCAGCCAGACTAGCGGGAAAAACAATGAGCAGTTCTTC
CASSQTSGKNNEQFF
>TRBV4-2|TRBJ2-1|TRBD2|NA
TGTGCCAGCAGCCAGGGCGCCGGGAGGGATGAGCAGTTCTTC
CASSQGAGRDEQFF
>TRBV18|TRBJ1-4|TRBD1|NA
TGTGCCAGCTCACCAAGACAGGGGACAACTAATGAAAAACTGTTTTTT
CASSPRQGTTNEKLFF
>TRBV6-1|TRBJ1-2|NA|once
TGTGCCAGCAGTGAACAGATTGCGGGCCGTTATGGCTACACCTTC
CASSEQIAGRYGYTF
>TRBV19|TRBJ1-2|NA|NA
TGTGCCAGTAGTGTCACAGGGCCTAACTATGGCTACACCTTC
CASSVTGPNYGYTF
>TRBV5-1|TRBJ2-7|NA|NA
TGCGCCAGCAGCCCCTCGGGGGTTACCGAGCAGTACTTC
CASSPSGVTEQYF
>TRBV28|TRBJ2-7|NA|NA
TGTGCCAGCAGGCTATCGGGAAACGCACACGAGCAGTACTTC
CASRLSGNAHEQYF
>TRBV30|TRBJ1-1|NA|NA
TGTGCCTGGAGCCTTGGACGGACCGGGGCTGAAGCTTTCTTT
CAWSLGRTGAEAFF
>TRBV18|TRBJ2-7|NA|NA
TGTGCCAGCTCCCAGGGGACGATTTCCTACGAGCAGTACTTC
CASSQGTISYEQYF
>TRBV7-9|TRBJ2-5|TRBD2|NA
TGTGCCAGCAGCTCCAGAACACTAGCGGAGACCCAGTACTTC
CASSSRTLAETQYF
>TRBV5-1|TRBJ2-1|TRBD1|NA
TGCGCCAGCAGCTTGGAGGGGGCAGTCCATGAGCAGTTCTTC
CASSLEGAVHEQFF
>TRBV2|TRBJ2-2|NA|once
TGTGCCAGCACCCTGACTGGCGATCCAACCGGGGAGCTGTTTTTT
CASTLTGDPTGELFF
>TRBV9|TRBJ2-2|TRBD2|NA
TGTGCCAGCAGCGCAGCGGGGGGGCGGACCGGGGAGCTGTTTTTT
CASSAAGGRTGELFF
>TRBV29-1|TRBJ2-4|NA|NA
TGCAGCGTTCTTCTAGCCAAAAACATTCAGTACTTC
CSVLLAKNIQYF
>TRBV29-1|TRBJ2-3|NA|NA
TGCAGCGCAGCCGCGGGGCAGAAATCTGCAGATACGCAGTATTTT
CSAAAGQKSADTQYF
>TRBV30|TRBJ1-3|TRBD1|NA
TGTGCCTGGAGCCGACAGGGCAGCTCTGGAAACACCATATATTTT
CAWSRQGSSGNTIYF
>TRBV19|TRBJ1-2|TRBD1|NA
TGTGCCAGTAGTGAGACAGGGGGCGCCCGGGATGGCTACACCTTC
CASSETGGARDGYTF
>TRBV9|TRBJ2-2|NA|NA
TGTGCCAGCAGCGTCTTTGACTATTCTAAGGCTTCAACCGGGGAGCTGTTTTTT
CASSVFDYSKASTGELFF
>TRBV30|TRBJ2-7|NA|NA
TGTGCCTGGAGTCGACAGAGGGGGCGGGACAGCGAGCAGTACTTC
CAWSRQRGRDSEQYF
>TRBV5-8|TRBJ1-2|TRBD1|NA
TGTGCCAGCAGCTTATCCGGGACAGGGACCTACTATGGCTACACCTTC
CASSLSGTGTYYGYTF
>TRBV12-2|TRBJ2-2|NA|NA
TGTGCAAGTCGCTTAATGTCAGACTACACCGGGGAGCTGTTTTTT
CASRLMSDYTGELFF
>TRBV30|TRBJ2-6|TRBD1|once
TGTGCCTGGAGTTCAATTTTGGGACAGGGGATATCTGGGGCCAACGTCCTGACTTTC
CAWSSILGQGISGANVLTF
>TRBV27|TRBJ2-7|TRBD1|NA
TGTGCCAGCAGCTTGGGACAGGGGATCTACGAGCAGTACTTC
CASSLGQGIYEQYF
>TRBV19|TRBJ1-2|TRBD1|few
TGTGCCAGTAGAGGGACAGGGAACTATGGCTACACCTTC
CASRGTGNYGYTF
>TRBV18|TRBJ2-3|NA|NA
TGTGCCAGCTCACTTCAAGGGGGTATAGATACGCAGTATTTT
CASSLQGGIDTQYF
>TRBV7-2|TRBJ1-4|TRBD1|few
TGTGCCAGCAGCCTACGACAGGGGGTCTTTGAAAAACTGTTTTTT
CASSLRQGVFEKLFF
>TRBV5-1|TRBJ2-3|TRBD1|few
TGCGCCAGCGGGTCTGACAGGGGGCCCACAGATACGCAGTATTTT
CASGSDRGPTDTQYF
>TRBV9|TRBJ2-4|TRBD1|NA
TGTGCCAGTCCCCCGGGACAGATAGCCAAAAACATTCAGTACTTC
CASPPGQIAKNIQYF
>TRBV2|TRBJ2-5|NA|NA
TGTGCCAGCAGCGTAACAGGGTTAGAGACCCAGTACTTC
CASSVTGLETQYF
>TRBV4-1|TRBJ2-2|TRBD2|NA
TGCGCCAGCAGCCAAGGGAAAGGGGAGGGGACCGGGGAGCTGTTTTTT
CASSQGKGEGTGELFF
>TRBV6-1|TRBJ1-2|NA|NA
TGTGCCAGCAGTGAAGCACCTTCGACGGGGTATGGCTACACCTTC
CASSEAPSTGYGYTF
>TRBV5-5|TRBJ2-7|NA|once
TGTGCCAGCAGCTTTGTTACGGCCTACGAGCAGTACTTC
CASSFVTAYEQYF
>TRBV19|TRBJ2-7|TRBD2|NA
TGTGCCAGTAGTGCCAGGACTAGCGGGAACTACGAGCAGTACTTC
CASSARTSGNYEQYF
>TRBV29-1|TRBJ1-2|NA|NA
TGCAGCGTTGGGGGCTCAGGCGCGGGGTATGGCTACACCTTC
CSVGGSGAGYGYTF
>TRBV28|TRBJ1-6|TRBD1|NA
TGTGCCAGCAGGAGACAGGGAAGGAATTCACCCCTCCACTTT
CASRRQGRNSPLHF
>TRBV7-2|TRBJ2-2|TRBD1|NA
TGTGCCAGCAGCCGCCAAGACAGGGCCACCGGGGAGCTGTTTTTT
CASSRQDRATGELFF
>TRBV18|TRBJ2-3|NA|NA
TGTGCCAGCTCACCACCGTCTAGCACAGATACGCAGTATTTT
CASSPPSSTDTQYF
>TRBV3-1/TRBV3-2|TRBJ2-3|TRBD2|NA
TGTGCCAGCAGCCAAGGCGGGGGAGGAGGAGATACGCAGTATTTT
CASSQGGGGGDTQYF
>TRBV5-5|TRBJ2-5|TRBD2|once
TGTGCCAGCAGCTTGCGGCTAGCGGGCCTCCAAGAGACCCAGTACTTC
CASSLRLAGLQETQYF
>TRBV12-3/TRBV12-4|TRBJ1-2|TRBD1|NA
TGTGCCTCAGCACGGACAGGAAACTATGGCTACACCTTC
CASARTGNYGYTF
>TRBV5-1|TRBJ2-7|NA|NA
TGCGCCAGCAGCTTGGCGGGGGGCAGGGAGCAGTACTTC
CASSLAGGREQYF
>TRBV2|TRBJ2-7|NA|NA
TGTGCCAGCAGATTCACAGGGTCCAACGAGCAGTACTTC
CASRFTGSNEQYF
>TRBV12-3/TRBV12-4|TRBJ1-1|NA|few
TGTGCCAGCACCCCTGACAGGAACACTGAAGCTTTCTTT
CASTPDRNTEAFF
>TRBV4-1|TRBJ2-1|TRBD2|NA
TGCGCCAGCAGCCACTCCCTGCGTAGCGGGAGGATTAATGAGCAGTTCTTC
CASSHSLRSGRINEQFF
>TRBV29-1|TRBJ1-1|TRBD1|NA
TGCAGCGTTGTCAGGGGGGCTGAAGCTTTCTTT
CSVVRGAEAFF